These T cell receptor beta chains were read from a single sample in a study of shared clonotypes between healthy human individuals. The assay was immunoSEQ multiplex PCR, and TCRdb's table has in-frame clones only and misses some. The sample has approximately 510,000 clones, about four fifths seen once. Material for sequencing was PBMCs. Receptors were obtained from a middle-aged woman in good health. Some clones in this sample may be carry-over from other donors' samples. Both conserved end residues are part of each CDR3. Not all rows give a size; the values are once, few, many and, for expanded clones, a class.

v_gene	j_gene	abundance	CDR3aa
TRBV11-1	TRBJ1-2	few	CASSRQNYGYTF
TRBV28	TRBJ1-1	.	CASSQGSEAFF
TRBV5-1	TRBJ2-7	.	CASSVAPGTSGSEQYF
TRBV19	TRBJ2-1	.	CASSLSRASSYNEQFF
TRBV10-3	TRBJ2-2	.	CAISEVLSGALTGELFF
TRBV11-2	TRBJ2-7	.	CASRKGLSLGYEQYF
TRBV5-1	TRBJ2-3	.	CASSLRPSSGADTQYF
TRBV5-1	TRBJ2-3	.	CASSGGAGGGDTQYF
TRBV29-1	TRBJ1-1	.	CSVWTGTEAFF
TRBV5-4	TRBJ1-1	.	CASSLVGETEAFF
TRBV5-1	TRBJ2-7	once	CASSGGSGYEQYF
TRBV18	TRBJ2-1	.	CASSLAPGVYNEQFF
TRBV5-1	TRBJ2-7	few	CASSLGQFYEQYF
TRBV10-3	TRBJ1-5	few	CAISEGTGSNQPQHF
TRBV9	TRBJ2-1	few	CASSVGQYNEQFF
TRBV7-2	TRBJ2-6	.	CASSLVQSGANVLTF
TRBV7-6	TRBJ2-1	few	CASSLVGSPYNEQFF
TRBV10-3	TRBJ2-1	few	CAISEVASGNEQFF
TRBV10-2	TRBJ2-7	.	CASSDQRESTEQYF
TRBV19	TRBJ2-7	once	CASSTSGTPTYEQYF
TRBV21-1	TRBJ2-5	few	CASSHTSGASKGWEYQETQYF
TRBV5-1	TRBJ1-5	.	CASSSDGLSNQPQHF
TRBV7-2	TRBJ2-1	.	CASSSGSKRETNEQFF
TRBV28	TRBJ2-2	.	CASSLLPLVRSGELFF
TRBV28	TRBJ2-2	.	CASSPPGGREAGELFF
TRBV27	TRBJ2-3	.	CASSWTGTSTDTQYF
TRBV11-3	TRBJ2-2	.	CASSREDTGELFF
TRBV6-6	TRBJ1-1	.	CASTTQGYAEAFF
TRBV7-9	TRBJ2-5	.	CASSLMAGVQETQYF
TRBV27	TRBJ2-1	once	CASSLSGLAGNEQFF
TRBV7-3	TRBJ2-3	.	CASSLPTGTTHGGPDTQYF
TRBV5-6	TRBJ2-5	.	CASSNHRGGETQYF
TRBV4-3	TRBJ2-7	.	CASSHVAGGEYEQYF
TRBV19	TRBJ1-2	.	CASLLAGRENGYTF
TRBV30	TRBJ1-5	.	CAWGDRSNQPQHF
TRBV27	TRBJ2-2	.	CASSLRPGELFF
TRBV16	TRBJ2-7	.	CASSQGLYYEQYF
TRBV15	TRBJ2-3	few	CATSRGLLGDTQYF
TRBV19	TRBJ2-7	.	CASSPSGTSGMYEQYF
TRBV6-5	TRBJ2-7	once	CASRPGALFEQYF
TRBV18	TRBJ2-7	.	CASSPGTVSSYEQYF
TRBV25-1	TRBJ1-1	.	CASRGATDAFF
TRBV29-1	TRBJ2-2	.	CSAAKREFGELFF